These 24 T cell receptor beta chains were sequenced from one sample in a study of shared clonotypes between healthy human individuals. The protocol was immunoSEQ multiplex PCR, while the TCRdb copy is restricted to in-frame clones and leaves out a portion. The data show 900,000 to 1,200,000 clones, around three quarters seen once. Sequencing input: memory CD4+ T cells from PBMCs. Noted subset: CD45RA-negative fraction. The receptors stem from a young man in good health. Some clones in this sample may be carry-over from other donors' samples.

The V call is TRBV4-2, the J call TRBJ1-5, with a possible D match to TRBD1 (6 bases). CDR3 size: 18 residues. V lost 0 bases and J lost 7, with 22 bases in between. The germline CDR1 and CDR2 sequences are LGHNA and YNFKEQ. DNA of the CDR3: TGTGCCAGCAGCCAAGAGATCGGGACAAAAAGAAGTCGACAGCCCCAGCATTTT. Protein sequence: CASSQEIGTKRSRQPQHF.

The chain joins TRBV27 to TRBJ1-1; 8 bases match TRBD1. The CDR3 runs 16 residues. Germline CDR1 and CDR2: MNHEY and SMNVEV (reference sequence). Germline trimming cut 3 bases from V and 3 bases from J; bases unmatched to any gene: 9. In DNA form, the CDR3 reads TGTGCCAGCAGTTTTCAGGGGGCGGGGGGAGACACTGAAGCTTTCTTT. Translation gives CASSFQGAGGDTEAFF.

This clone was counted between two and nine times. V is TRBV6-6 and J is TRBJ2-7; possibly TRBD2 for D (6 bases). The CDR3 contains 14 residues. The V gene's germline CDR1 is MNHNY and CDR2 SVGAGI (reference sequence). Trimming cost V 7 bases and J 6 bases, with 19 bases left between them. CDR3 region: CASTPPKEGGEQYF. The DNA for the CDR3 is TGTGCCAGCACCCCGCCGAAGGAGGGAGGCGAGCAGTACTTC.

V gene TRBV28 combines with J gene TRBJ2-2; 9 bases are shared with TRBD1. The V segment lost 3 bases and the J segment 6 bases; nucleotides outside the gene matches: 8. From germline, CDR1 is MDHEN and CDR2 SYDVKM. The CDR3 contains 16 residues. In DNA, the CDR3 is TGTGCCAGCAGTTTGCTCCCGGGACAGGGTCCCGGGGAGCTGTTTTTT. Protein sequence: CASSLLPGQGPGELFF.

In nucleotides, the CDR3 is TGTGCCAGCGCCCAGGGATCCGGGACAGGCTCCTACGAGCAGTACTTC. Translation gives CASAQGSGTGSYEQYF. The genes are TRBV6-6 and TRBJ2-7, with 8 bases matching TRBD1. Trimming took 8 bases from V and 0 from J; bases not matched to a gene: 12. Germline assignment: CDR1 MNHNY and CDR2 SVGAGI (reference sequence). This CDR3 spans 16 amino acids.

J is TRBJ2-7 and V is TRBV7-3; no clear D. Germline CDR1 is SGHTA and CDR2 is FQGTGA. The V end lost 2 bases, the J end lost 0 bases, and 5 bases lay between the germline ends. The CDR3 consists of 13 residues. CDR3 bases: TGTGCCAGCAGCTTATTCGGCTCCTACGAGCAGTACTTC. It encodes CASSLFGSYEQYF.

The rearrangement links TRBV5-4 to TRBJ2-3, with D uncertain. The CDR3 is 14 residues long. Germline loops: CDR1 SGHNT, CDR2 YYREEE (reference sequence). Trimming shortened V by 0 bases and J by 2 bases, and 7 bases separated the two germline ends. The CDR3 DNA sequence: TGTGCCAGCAGCTTGGCCGTCTTCACAGATACGCAGTATTTT. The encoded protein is CASSLAVFTDTQYF.

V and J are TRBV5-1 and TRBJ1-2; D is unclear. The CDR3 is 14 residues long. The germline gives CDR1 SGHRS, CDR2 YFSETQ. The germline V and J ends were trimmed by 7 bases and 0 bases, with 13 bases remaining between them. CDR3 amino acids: CASRPTDANYGYTF. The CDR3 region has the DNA TGCGCCAGCCGCCCCACGGACGCTAACTATGGCTACACCTTC.

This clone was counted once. The CDR3 sequence: CASSSGLVQGYEQFF. Here the CDR3 DNA reads TGCGCCAGCAGCTCGGGACTCGTCCAGGGGTATGAGCAGTTCTTC. The V gene is TRBV5-1, the J gene TRBJ2-1; D possibly uses TRBD1 or TRBD2 (6 bases each). This CDR3 comprises 15 residues. Germline V lookup: CDR1 SGHRS, CDR2 YFSETQ. Trimming removed 3 bases from V and 8 bases from J, with 18 bases in between.

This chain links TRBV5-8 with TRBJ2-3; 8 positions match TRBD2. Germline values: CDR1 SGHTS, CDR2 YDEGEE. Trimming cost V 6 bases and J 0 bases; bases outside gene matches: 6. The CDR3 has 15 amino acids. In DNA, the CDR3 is TGTGCCAGCACCCGCGGGAGGCTTAGCACAGATACGCAGTATTTT. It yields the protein CASTRGRLSTDTQYF.

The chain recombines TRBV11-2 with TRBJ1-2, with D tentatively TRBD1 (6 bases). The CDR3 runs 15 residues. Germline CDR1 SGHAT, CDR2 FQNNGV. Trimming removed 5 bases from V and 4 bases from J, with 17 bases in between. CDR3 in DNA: TGTGCCAGCAGCCCCGACAGGATACAAGGCTATGGCTACACCTTC. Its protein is CASSPDRIQGYGYTF.

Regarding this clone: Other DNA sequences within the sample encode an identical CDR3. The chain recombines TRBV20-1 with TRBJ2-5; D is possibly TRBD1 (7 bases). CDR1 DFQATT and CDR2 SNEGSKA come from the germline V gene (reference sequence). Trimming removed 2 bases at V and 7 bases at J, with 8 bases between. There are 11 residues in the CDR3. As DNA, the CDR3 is TGCAGTGCTAGACAGGGGGGGACCCAGTACTTC. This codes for CSARQGGTQYF.

The DNA for the CDR3 is TGCGCCAGCAGCTTCCAGGAACGATACGGAGATGGCTACACCTTC. Translated, it gives CASSFQERYGDGYTF. The chain employs TRBV5-1 and TRBJ1-2; no clear D. The length of the CDR3 is 15 residues. Trimming took off 2 bases at V and 6 bases at J, with 17 bases between the two ends. CDR1 and CDR2 from the germline V gene are SGHRS and YFSETQ.

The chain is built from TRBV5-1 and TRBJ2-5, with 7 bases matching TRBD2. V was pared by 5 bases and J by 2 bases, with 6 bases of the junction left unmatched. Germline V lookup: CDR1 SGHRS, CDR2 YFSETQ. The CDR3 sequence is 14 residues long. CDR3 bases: TGCGCCAGCAGGGCGCAGCGGGGACAAGAGACCCAGTACTTC. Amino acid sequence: CASRAQRGQETQYF.

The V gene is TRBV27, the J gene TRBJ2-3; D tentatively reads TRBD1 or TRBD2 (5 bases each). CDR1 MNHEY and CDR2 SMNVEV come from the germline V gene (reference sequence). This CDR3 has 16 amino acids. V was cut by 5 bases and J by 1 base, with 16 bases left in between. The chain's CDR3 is CASSTPRDQRTDTQYF. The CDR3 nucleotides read TGTGCCAGCAGTACACCCCGGGACCAACGCACAGATACGCAGTATTTT.

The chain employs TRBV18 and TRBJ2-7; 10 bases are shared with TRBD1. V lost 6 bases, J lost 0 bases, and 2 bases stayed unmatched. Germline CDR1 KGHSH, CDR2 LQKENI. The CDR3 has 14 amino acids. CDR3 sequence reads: CASSGQGISYEQYF. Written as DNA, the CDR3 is TGTGCCAGCTCGGGACAGGGGATCTCCTACGAGCAGTACTTC. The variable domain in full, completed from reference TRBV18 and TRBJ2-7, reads NAGVMQNPRHLVRRRGQEARLRCSPMKGHSHVYWYRQLPEEGLKFMVYLQKENIIDESGMPKERFSAEFPKEGPSILRIQQVVRGDSAAYFCASSGQGISYEQYFGPGTRLTVT.

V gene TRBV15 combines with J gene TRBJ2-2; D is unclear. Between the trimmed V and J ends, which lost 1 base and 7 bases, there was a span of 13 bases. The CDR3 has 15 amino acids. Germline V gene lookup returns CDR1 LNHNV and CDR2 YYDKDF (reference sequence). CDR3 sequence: CATSRGGPKVGELFF. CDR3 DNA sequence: TGTGCCACCAGCAGAGGGGGTCCTAAGGTCGGGGAGCTGTTTTTT. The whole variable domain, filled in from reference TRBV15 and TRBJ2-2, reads DAMVIQNPRYQVTQFGKPVTLSCSQTLNHNVMYWYQQKSSQAPKLLFHYYDKDFNNEADTPDNFQSRRPNTSFCFLDIRSPGLGDTAMYLCATSRGGPKVGELFFGEGSRLTVL.

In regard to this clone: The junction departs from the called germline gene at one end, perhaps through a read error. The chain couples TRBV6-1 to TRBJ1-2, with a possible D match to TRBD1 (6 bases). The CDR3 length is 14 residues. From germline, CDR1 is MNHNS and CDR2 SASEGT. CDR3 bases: TGTGCCATCAGTGAGTCGAACAGGGCAAGTGGCTACACCTTC. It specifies CAISESNRASGYTF.

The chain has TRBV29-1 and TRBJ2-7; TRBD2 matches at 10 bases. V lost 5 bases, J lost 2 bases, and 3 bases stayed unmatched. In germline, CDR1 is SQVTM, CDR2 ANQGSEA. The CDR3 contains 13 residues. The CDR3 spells CSVRTSGAYEQYF. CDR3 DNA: TGCAGCGTTCGGACTAGCGGAGCCTACGAGCAGTACTTC.

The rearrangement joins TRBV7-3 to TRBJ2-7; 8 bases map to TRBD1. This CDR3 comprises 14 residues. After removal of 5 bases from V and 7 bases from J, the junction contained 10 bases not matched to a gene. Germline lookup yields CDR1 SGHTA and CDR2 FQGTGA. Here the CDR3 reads CASSQGAGIGEQYF. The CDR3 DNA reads TGTGCCAGCAGCCAGGGGGCAGGGATCGGTGAGCAGTACTTC.

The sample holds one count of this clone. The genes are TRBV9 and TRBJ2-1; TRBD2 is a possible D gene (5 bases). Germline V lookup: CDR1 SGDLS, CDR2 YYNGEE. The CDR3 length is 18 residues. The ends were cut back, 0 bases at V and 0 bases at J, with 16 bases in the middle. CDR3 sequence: CASSVVAKQTSSYNEQFF. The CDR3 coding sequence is TGTGCCAGCAGCGTAGTAGCGAAACAGACGAGCTCCTACAATGAGCAGTTCTTC. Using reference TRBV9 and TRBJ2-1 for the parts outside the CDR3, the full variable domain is DSGVTQTPKHLITATGQRVTLRCSPRSGDLSVYWYQQSLDQGLQFLIQYYNGEERAKGNILERFSAQQFPDLHSELNLSSLELGDSALYFCASSVVAKQTSSYNEQFFGPGTRLTVL.

The CDR3 loop is CASSLGTGTSNEKLFF. The CDR3 DNA reads TGTGCCAGCAGTTTGGGGACAGGGACCAGTAATGAAAAACTGTTTTTT. V and J are TRBV28 and TRBJ1-4, with 9 nucleotides matching TRBD1. The CDR3 runs to 16 residues. J gave up 4 bases and V 3 bases, and 6 bases lay outside the gene matches. Germline V lookup: CDR1 MDHEN, CDR2 SYDVKM.

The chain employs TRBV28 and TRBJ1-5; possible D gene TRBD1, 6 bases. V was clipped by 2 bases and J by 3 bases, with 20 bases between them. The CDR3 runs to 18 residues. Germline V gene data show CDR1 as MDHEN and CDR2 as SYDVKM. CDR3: CASSLPSLRQGINQPQHF. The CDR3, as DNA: TGTGCCAGCAGTTTACCCTCCCTACGGCAGGGGATCAATCAGCCCCAGCATTTT. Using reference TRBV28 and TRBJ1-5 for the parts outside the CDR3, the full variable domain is DVKVTQSSRYLVKRTGEKVFLECVQDMDHENMFWYRQDPGLGLRLIYFSYDVKMKEKGDIPEGYSVSREKKERFSLILESASTNQTSMYLCASSLPSLRQGINQPQHFGDGTRLSIL.

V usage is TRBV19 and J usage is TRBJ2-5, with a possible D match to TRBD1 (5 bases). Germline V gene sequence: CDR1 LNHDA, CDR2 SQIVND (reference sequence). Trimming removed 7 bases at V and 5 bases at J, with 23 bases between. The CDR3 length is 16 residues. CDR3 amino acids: CASTPRGQPNGETQYF. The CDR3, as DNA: TGTGCCAGTACCCCAAGGGGTCAGCCCAACGGGGAGACCCAGTACTTC.